The 9 T cell receptor beta chains listed next were all sequenced from one sample in a study of cytomegalovirus exposure and HLA in healthy donors. This PCR relied on a set of 60 Vbeta primers and 13 Jbeta primers. Profiling relied on immunoSEQ multiplex PCR, and the TCRdb table lists in-frame clones only, not all of them. The sample comprises some 140,000 clones, 87% of which are singletons, and 4% to 6.5% rests with the top ten. Material: PBMCs. The receptors here all came from a woman in her 30s in good health and CMV-seronegative.

This chain uses TRBV25-1 with TRBJ2-1, with TRBD2 matching over 11 bases. Germline values: CDR1 MGHDK, CDR2 SYGVNS. This CDR3 contains 17 residues. The junction had 9 bases not matched to a gene; V was cut back by 4 bases and J by 4 bases. CDR3 residues: CASSAPWGTSGYNEQFF. In nucleotides, the CDR3 is TGTGCCAGCAGTGCACCGTGGGGGACTAGCGGTTACAATGAGCAGTTCTTC.

The V call is TRBV19, the J call TRBJ1-5; D ambiguous. Germline CDR1 is LNHDA and CDR2 is SQIVND (reference sequence). This CDR3 is built from 15 residues. Trimming removed 9 bases at V and 6 bases at J, with 21 bases between. The CDR3 is CASHNTGRWAQPQHF. The CDR3 coding sequence is TGTGCCAGCCATAACACTGGTCGGTGGGCTCAGCCCCAGCATTTT.

This clone was observed once. In nucleotides, the CDR3 is TGCGCCAGCAGCCTGGAGGGCAGGGGGCAGGGTACGCAGTATTTT. It is translated as CASSLEGRGQGTQYF. This chain uses TRBV5-1 with TRBJ2-3, with 8 bases identical to TRBD1. Germline values: CDR1 SGHRS, CDR2 YFSETQ. There are 15 residues in the CDR3. J gave up 8 bases and V 4 bases, and 12 bases lay outside the gene matches.

V gene TRBV27 combines with J gene TRBJ2-7; D possibly corresponds to TRBD2 (5 bases). This CDR3 spans 15 amino acids. V was trimmed by 2 bases and J by 2 bases, leaving 13 bases between them. In germline, CDR1 is MNHEY, CDR2 SMNVEV (reference sequence). The CDR3 reads CASSLTLGGTYEQYF. The CDR3 region has the DNA TGTGCCAGCAGTTTAACCCTAGGAGGTACCTACGAGCAGTACTTC.

In its sample, this clone was seen once. The chain couples TRBV18 to TRBJ2-5, with a weak D call TRBD1 (5 bases). Between the trimmed V and J ends, which lost 3 bases and 2 bases, there was a span of 7 bases. Germline lookup yields CDR1 KGHSH and CDR2 LQKENI. This CDR3 comprises 13 residues. The CDR3 DNA is TGTGCCAGCTCACCGGGGCTTCAAGAGACCCAGTACTTC. Translation: CASSPGLQETQYF.

Note on this clone: At one boundary the junction diverges from the germline segment, which might be a read error. This chain uses TRBV7-9 with TRBJ2-7; TRBD1 is a possible D gene (5 bases). The CDR3 sequence is 12 residues long. CDR1 is SEHNR, CDR2 FQNEAQ, per germline (reference sequence). CDR3 nucleotides: TGTTCCAGCAGCACAGGTTCCTACGAGCAGTACTTC. Amino acids: CSSSTGSYEQYF. Full variable domain (remainder filled in from reference TRBV7-9 and TRBJ2-7): DTGVSQNPRHKITKRGQNVTFRCDPISEHNRLYWYRQTLGQGPEFLTYFQNEAQLEKSRLLSDRFSAERPKGSFSTLEIQRTEQGDSAMYLCSSSTGSYEQYFGPGTRLTVT.

DNA for the CDR3: TGTGCCAGCAGACCAACCCGGGACACCTCCTACGAGCAGTACTTC. Its translation: CASRPTRDTSYEQYF. The genes are TRBV6-6 and TRBJ2-7; possibly TRBD1 for D (6 bases). The V end lost 6 bases, the J end lost 0 bases, and 15 bases lay between the germline ends. The CDR3 runs 15 residues. Germline CDR1 MNHNY, CDR2 SVGAGI (reference sequence).

This chain joins TRBV7-8 and TRBJ2-7; maybe TRBD2 (5 bases). Germline V gene sequence: CDR1 SGHVS, CDR2 FQNEAQ. The CDR3 consists of 16 residues. V lost 2 bases, J lost 5 bases, and 19 bases lay in between. This chain's CDR3 is CASSLFFDGLSDEQYF. The CDR3 bases are TGTGCCAGCAGCTTATTTTTCGACGGACTCTCGGACGAGCAGTACTTC.

The chain couples TRBV19 to TRBJ1-2; D call uncertain. Per the germline V gene, CDR1 is LNHDA and CDR2 is SQIVND (reference sequence). This CDR3 is built from 11 residues. The V and J ends lost 10 bases and 7 bases respectively, with 13 bases between them. The CDR3 sequence is CATQEGFGYTF. DNA for the CDR3: TGTGCCACCCAGGAAGGTTTTGGCTACACCTTC.